The present TCR beta chain was sequenced within a study of blood T cell repertoires in COVID-19. Across the study: Samples representing acute and convalescent COVID-19 were sourced from the United States, Italy and Spain.

Only in-frame clones appear in the TCRdb table, and some are missing; sequencing was by immunoSEQ multiplex PCR. The sample records fewer than 150,000 clones, about 74% being singletons. The V end was cut by 5 bases, the J end by 3 bases, with 9 bases between. The CDR3 sequence is 13 residues long. CDR1 SGHTA and CDR2 FQGNSA come from the germline V gene. The rearrangement uses TRBV7-2 and TRBJ2-3, with D perhaps TRBD2 (5 bases). The source of this sequence is a man between 65 and 85 years old with acute or convalescent COVID-19. Sequencing was done on a sample of peripheral blood. The CDR3 nucleotides read TGTGCCAGCAGCATGACTACGACAGATACGCAGTATTTT. This sequence encodes CASSMTTTDTQYF. The full variable domain, with the rest looked up from reference TRBV7-2 and TRBJ2-3, is GAGVSQSPSNKVTEKGKDVELRCDPISGHTALYWYRQSLGQGLEFLIYFQGNSAPDKSGLPSDRFSAERTGGSVSTLTIQRTQQEDSAVYLCASSMTTTDTQYFGPGTRLTVL.